The present T cell receptor (beta chain) was sequenced within a study of beta chain features in type 1 diabetes. Study-level findings and limits: When Type 1 diabetes patients were examined, their TCRB CDR3s proved moderately but significantly shorter in all four CD4+ subsets.

The CDR3 extends over 15 amino acids. Trimming at V came to 4 bases and at J to 5 bases, leaving 9 bases not matched to a gene. CDR1 and CDR2 (germline): SGDLS, YYNGEE. What was sequenced were expressed TCRB transcripts, since all of the isolated RNA had been reverse transcribed. Profiling relied on immunoSEQ multiplex PCR, and the TCRdb table lists in-frame clones only, not all of them. The repertoire has roughly 250,000 clones, more than 65% of them found once; the top ten carry approximately 0.05%. About this clone: The target antigen is unknown.

The specimen was naive CD4+ T cells from blood. The chain joins TRBV9 to TRBJ2-1; 7 nucleotides match TRBD1. The TCR originated in a man aged 25-40 years in good health. The CDR3 DNA follows: TGTGCCAGCAGCAACGACAGGGCCCTGGACAATGAGCAGTTCTTC. It is translated as CASSNDRALDNEQFF. Full variable domain (remainder filled in from reference TRBV9 and TRBJ2-1): DSGVTQTPKHLITATGQRVTLRCSPRSGDLSVYWYQQSLDQGLQFLIQYYNGEERAKGNILERFSAQQFPDLHSELNLSSLELGDSALYFCASSNDRALDNEQFFGPGTRLTVL.